These 18 T cell receptor beta chains share one sample of origin, sequenced in a study of T cells in Graves' hyperthyroidism and ophthalmopathy. RNA transcripts gave rise to amplified TCR beta CDR3 regions. First-round RT-PCR targeting the TCR CDR3 was performed with the HTBI primer set. TCRdb reanalysed the multiplex PCR reads using MiXCR and keeps one entry per CDR3 protein. The data show about 280,000 distinct CDR3 sequences, about 25% seen once. The specimen sequenced was blood. Every receptor here comes from a man aged 35 to 55 with Graves' hyperthyroidism that later progressed to Graves' ophthalmopathy.

This clonotype came up many times. Here the CDR3 DNA reads TGTGCCAGCAGTGCGACGGCGACCTACGAGCAGTACTTC. Translated, it gives CASSATATYEQYF. The chain recombines TRBV6-1 with TRBJ2-7; D gene unclear. From germline, CDR1 is MNHNS and CDR2 SASEGT. Trimming removed 4 bases at V and 2 bases at J, with 9 bases between. The CDR3 extends over 13 amino acids.

V is TRBV7-9 and J is TRBJ2-5; the D is unclear. Germline loops: CDR1 SEHNR, CDR2 FQNEAQ (reference sequence). The ends were cut back, 4 bases at V and 3 bases at J, with 12 bases in the middle. The CDR3 length is 14 residues. In DNA, the CDR3 is TGTGCCAGCAGCTCTACGTACGGAGAAGAGACCCAGTACTTC. Protein: CASSSTYGEETQYF.

This clonotype was detected ten times or more. The chain recombines TRBV28 with TRBJ2-2, with TRBD2 matching 7 bases. CDR1 MDHEN and CDR2 SYDVKM come from the germline V gene. The CDR3 extends over 16 amino acids. Trimming took 3 bases from V and 6 from J; bases not matched to a gene: 10. CDR3 nucleotide sequence: TGTGCCAGCAGTTTGGCGGGCGGGAGAGTCGCCGGGGAGCTGTTTTTT. This codes for CASSLAGGRVAGELFF.

The sample holds one count of this clonotype. This chain uses TRBV11-1 with TRBJ2-4, with 7 positions matching TRBD1. CDR3 length: 16 residues. In germline, CDR1 is SGHAT, CDR2 FQDESV (reference sequence). V dropped 2 bases and J dropped 5; count of bases not matched to a gene: 9. The CDR3, as DNA: TGTGCCAGCAGCTTATCTTCACTGAGGGGGCAAAACATTCAGTACTTC. Translating it yields CASSLSSLRGQNIQYF.

This clonotype was picked up many times. The CDR3 is CATSERTGVGASSYNEQFF. Written as DNA, the CDR3 is TGTGCCACCAGTGAAAGGACAGGGGTGGGCGCCAGCTCCTACAATGAGCAGTTCTTC. The chain links TRBV24-1 to TRBJ2-1; TRBD1 agrees at 9 bases. Germline CDR1 and CDR2: KGHDR and SFDVKD. This CDR3 has 19 amino acids. V lost 4 bases, J lost 0 bases, and 12 bases stayed unmatched.

This clonotype has ten or more counts. The chain recombines TRBV12-3 or TRBV12-4 with TRBJ1-1, with a tentative D call TRBD1 (5 bases). CDR3 length: 13 residues. V shed 6 bases and J shed 1 base, with 9 bases lying between them. CDR3 loop: CASRQDPNTEAFF. In DNA, the CDR3 is TGTGCCAGCAGACAGGACCCGAACACTGAAGCTTTCTTT.

This clonotype has ten or more counts. The V call is TRBV25-1, the J call TRBJ1-3; 7 bases line up with TRBD1. The CDR3 contains 15 residues. CDR1 and CDR2 (germline): MGHDK, SYGVNS. Losses at the gene ends were 3 bases for V and 4 bases for J; bases not matched to a gene: 6. The CDR3 DNA reads as TGTGCCAGCAGTGATCCGGGACAGCACGGAAACACCATATATTTT. Translated: CASSDPGQHGNTIYF.

This clonotype was detected ten times or more. The rearrangement joins TRBV6-1 to TRBJ2-4, with 7 bases aligning to TRBD2. Trimming removed 0 bases from V and 8 bases from J; junction bases left unmatched: 1. Germline CDR1 reads MNHNS; CDR2 reads SASEGT. This CDR3 comprises 13 residues. Here the CDR3 DNA reads TGTGCCAGCAGTGAAGCAGGGAGGGACATTCAGTACTTC. It is translated as CASSEAGRDIQYF.

Many counts were recorded for this clonotype. The chain uses TRBV2 and TRBJ2-5; no reliable D call. The CDR3 totals 15 residues. In germline, CDR1 is SNHLY, CDR2 FYNNEI. The V end lost 7 bases, the J end lost 2 bases, and 17 bases lay between the germline ends. CDR3 region: CASKRLTDGQETQYF. The CDR3 nucleotides read TGTGCCAGCAAACGACTTACAGACGGACAAGAGACCCAGTACTTC.

This clonotype was detected many times. This rearrangement joins TRBV6-2 or TRBV6-3 to TRBJ1-1; D remains ambiguous. The V gene lost 6 bases and the J gene lost 9 bases, with 8 bases spanning the gap. This CDR3 contains 10 residues. Germline assignment: CDR1 MNHEY and CDR2 SVGEGT. The CDR3 spells CASRKSQAFF. The CDR3 DNA follows: TGTGCCAGCAGGAAATCCCAAGCTTTCTTT.

At least ten counts were recorded for this clonotype. CDR3 in DNA: TGCAGTGCAGGGGGAGCAACAGGTCAAGAGACCCAGTACTTC. Translation gives CSAGGATGQETQYF. The chain is built from TRBV20-1 and TRBJ2-5; possibly TRBD1 for D (6 bases). CDR1 and CDR2 (germline): DFQATT, SNEGSKA (reference sequence). The CDR3 is 14 residues long. V lost 6 bases, J lost 2 bases, and 16 bases lay in between.

The V and J genes are TRBV7-2 and TRBJ2-7, with a weak D call TRBD1 (6 bases). This CDR3 is built from 15 residues. Germline CDR1 and CDR2: SGHTA and FQGNSA. Trimming shortened V by 1 base and J by 1 base, and 11 bases separated the two germline ends. The CDR3 loop reads CASSLGGGKSYEQYF. For the CDR3, the DNA is TGTGCCAGCAGCTTAGGAGGGGGTAAATCCTACGAGCAGTACTTC.

This clonotype was counted at least ten times. The chain is built from TRBV11-2 and TRBJ2-7; 12 bases map to TRBD2. CDR3 length: 15 residues. Per germline, CDR1 SGHAT and CDR2 FQNNGV. V shed 5 bases and J 4 bases; nucleotides not matched to a gene: 6. For the CDR3, the DNA is TGTGCCAGCAGCCAGCTGACTAGCGGGAGATACGAGCAGTACTTC. It translates to CASSQLTSGRYEQYF.

This clonotype has only a few counts. This rearrangement joins TRBV3-1 to TRBJ2-7, with a weak D call TRBD2 (6 bases). Germline V gene data show CDR1 as LGHDT and CDR2 as YNNKEL (reference sequence). The CDR3 has 16 residues. Trimming removed 0 bases at V and 2 bases at J, with 14 bases between. DNA of the CDR3: TGTGCCAGCAGCCAAGAAGCCCCCAGGGAGGCCTACGAGCAGTACTTC. Residues: CASSQEAPREAYEQYF.

This clonotype has a count of ten or more. The chain carries TRBV5-1 and TRBJ2-2, with 8 bases aligning to TRBD2. This CDR3 has 18 residues. The junction had 14 bases not matched to a gene; V was cut back by 2 bases and J by 5 bases. Germline V gives CDR1 SGHRS, CDR2 YFSETQ. The CDR3 sequence: CASSLGPVIAGKTGELFF. The CDR3 nucleotides are TGCGCCAGCAGCTTAGGTCCCGTCATAGCGGGAAAAACCGGGGAGCTGTTTTTT.

The sample holds many counts of this clonotype. The V call is TRBV20-1, the J call TRBJ1-6; 10 positions match TRBD1. V shed 7 bases and J 5 bases; nucleotides not matched to a gene: 2. Germline V lookup: CDR1 DFQATT, CDR2 SNEGSKA (reference sequence). The CDR3 runs 13 residues. CDR3 amino acids: CSGDRGNNSPLHF. The CDR3 coding sequence is TGCAGTGGGGACAGGGGCAATAATTCACCCCTCCACTTT.

The table lists this clonotype with many counts. The chain combines TRBV6-2 or TRBV6-3 with TRBJ1-1, with D possibly TRBD1 on 6 matching bases. V lost 5 bases, J lost 5 bases, and 21 bases lay in between. Germline loops: CDR1 MNHEY, CDR2 SVGEGT. This CDR3 comprises 16 residues. The CDR3 loop is CASSPFTTARGTEAFF. CDR3 nucleotide sequence: TGTGCCAGCAGTCCCTTTACGACGGCAAGGGGGACTGAAGCTTTCTTT.

At least ten counts were recorded for this clonotype. This rearrangement joins TRBV7-2 to TRBJ2-7, with TRBD2 identical over 7 bases. This CDR3 region has 14 residues. J was trimmed by 5 bases and V by 1 base; bases with no gene match: 5. CDR1 is SGHTA, CDR2 FQGNSA, per germline. CDR3 residues: CASSLGGRVDEQYF. The CDR3 DNA sequence: TGTGCCAGCAGCTTAGGCGGGAGAGTGGACGAGCAGTACTTC.